This T cell receptor beta chain was identified in a study of cytomegalovirus exposure and HLA in healthy donors. In the PCR, 60 Vbeta and 13 Jbeta primers were used. Assay: immunoSEQ multiplex PCR; the TCRdb copy retains only in-frame clones and omits some. Found here are 130,000 to 150,000 clones, over 60% of them singletons; the top ten hold around 2.9%. Germline V gene lookup returns CDR1 SGHVS and CDR2 FNYEAQ. The trim removed 1 base at V and 2 bases at J, leaving 9 bases unmatched. The CDR3 spans 18 residues. The sequenced sample consisted of PBMCs. The clonotype originates from a woman aged 30 to 39 in good health and CMV-seropositive. V gene TRBV7-6 combines with J gene TRBJ2-3, with 10 bases identical to TRBD2. The CDR3: CASSLGSSGGLNTDTQYF. CDR3 DNA sequence: TGTGCCAGCAGCTTAGGTTCTAGCGGGGGCCTGAACACAGATACGCAGTATTTT.